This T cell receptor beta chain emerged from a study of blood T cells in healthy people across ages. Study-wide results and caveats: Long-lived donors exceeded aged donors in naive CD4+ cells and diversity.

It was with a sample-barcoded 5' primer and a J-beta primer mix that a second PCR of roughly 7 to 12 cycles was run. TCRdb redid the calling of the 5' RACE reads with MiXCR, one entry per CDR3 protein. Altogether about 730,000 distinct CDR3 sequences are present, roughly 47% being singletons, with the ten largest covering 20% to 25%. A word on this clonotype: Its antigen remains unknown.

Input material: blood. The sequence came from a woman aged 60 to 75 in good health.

Here the CDR3 DNA reads TGTGCCAGCAGTTTCGACAGGGCTACCTACGAGCAGTACTTC. Its translation: CASSFDRATYEQYF. The J gene is TRBJ2-7, the V gene TRBV12-3 or TRBV12-4; 7 bases agree with TRBD1. Trimming at V came to 3 bases and at J to 2 bases, leaving 4 bases not matched to a gene. The CDR3 loop spans 14 amino acids.